A selection of T cell receptor beta chains follows, all from one sample in a study of Ad26.COV2.S vaccination and SARS-CoV-2 variants. Libraries were prepared by immunoSEQ multiplex PCR; TCRdb keeps only in-frame clonotypes and omits some of them. The data show around 500,000 clones, 89% seen once. The sample consisted of peripheral blood, taken in a trial of Ad26.COV2.S vaccine versus placebo. These receptors were collected from a person between 18 and 65 years old who received the Ad26.COV2.S COVID-19 vaccine or a placebo. Each CDR3 is given with its conserved first and last residue. Each record gives: D gene, J gene, V gene, clone size, CDR3 DNA, CDR3 protein. A D gene is named only where the DNA matches it firmly. The size field is filled for only some rows; it gives once, few, many or a size class.

TRBD2 | TRBJ2-1 | TRBV3-1/TRBV3-2 | NA | TGTGCCAGCAGCCGCAGCGGGGGGGTTGTCAATGAGCAGTTCTTC | CASSRSGGVVNEQFF
NA | TRBJ2-7 | TRBV5-1 | NA | TGCGCCAGCAGCTTGGATCGGGGGGCCGAGCAGTACTTC | CASSLDRGAEQYF
NA | TRBJ2-3 | TRBV6-5 | NA | TGTGCCAGCAGTTACTCCGCACCAACAGATACGCAGTATTTT | CASSYSAPTDTQYF
TRBD2 | TRBJ2-5 | TRBV10-3 | NA | TGTGCCATCAGTGCTGGCGGGGGGGTGGAGACCCAGTACTTC | CAISAGGGVETQYF
NA | TRBJ1-2 | TRBV5-1 | NA | TGCGCCAGCAGCTTTCTGCAGGGAGGAGGTTATGGCTACACCTTC | CASSFLQGGGYGYTF
NA | TRBJ1-5 | TRBV13 | NA | TGTGCCAGCAGCTTAGGACCGACAGCTAGCAATCAGCCCCAGCATTTT | CASSLGPTASNQPQHF
NA | TRBJ2-3 | TRBV5-4 | NA | TGTGCCAGCAGCGCCGGGGCCTTTAGCACAGATACGCAGTATTTT | CASSAGAFSTDTQYF
NA | TRBJ2-7 | TRBV7-9 | NA | TGTGCCAGCAGCGGACGGTCCTACGAGCAGTACTTC | CASSGRSYEQYF
NA | TRBJ2-5 | TRBV4-1 | few | TGCGCCAGCAGCCAAGGGTGGTCTGGACAGTCTCAAGAGACCCAGTACTTC | CASSQGWSGQSQETQYF
NA | TRBJ1-1 | TRBV29-1 | NA | TGCAGCGTGTTCAATTTGGGGGGCGCAAAGAACACTGAAGCTTTCTTT | CSVFNLGGAKNTEAFF
NA | TRBJ1-1 | TRBV15 | NA | TGTGCCACCAGCAGAATAACGACTGAAGCTTTCTTT | CATSRITTEAFF
TRBD1 | TRBJ2-4 | TRBV7-2 | once | TGTGCCAGCAGCTTATCGACCGGGACAGGAAACATTCAGTACTTC | CASSLSTGTGNIQYF
NA | TRBJ1-1 | TRBV19 | NA | TGTGCCAGTAATACCAGACGGGACACTGAAGCTTTCTTT | CASNTRRDTEAFF
TRBD2 | TRBJ2-1 | TRBV24-1 | NA | TGTGCCACCAGTGATTTTAGGCGGGAGGGGTCCTACAATGAGCAGTTCTTC | CATSDFRREGSYNEQFF
NA | TRBJ1-5 | TRBV27 | NA | TGTGCCAGCAGCTACAGACAGGCTAGCAATCAGCCCCAGCATTTT | CASSYRQASNQPQHF
NA | TRBJ2-1 | TRBV28 | NA | TGTGCCAGCAGATCGACAGAGAATGAGCAGTTCTTC | CASRSTENEQFF
NA | TRBJ2-5 | TRBV30 | NA | TGTGCCTGGAGTGTTGGCGGGATTGTCGAGACCCAGTACTTC | CAWSVGGIVETQYF
NA | TRBJ1-1 | TRBV28 | NA | TGTGCCAGCAGGGTAGTTATGAACACTGAAGCTTTCTTT | CASRVVMNTEAFF
NA | TRBJ2-1 | TRBV7-9 | NA | TGTGCCAGCAGCTCGCCCATGGGACGTAAGGACGGGGATGAGCAGTTCTTC | CASSSPMGRKDGDEQFF
NA | TRBJ2-7 | TRBV6-1 | NA | TGTGCCAGCAGTGAAGTGGGGGCCCCCTACGAGCAGTACTTC | CASSEVGAPYEQYF
NA | TRBJ2-2 | TRBV27 | NA | TGTGCCAGTACCGGGACTTTGGGCACCGGGGAGCTGTTTTTT | CASTGTLGTGELFF
NA | TRBJ1-3 | TRBV2 | NA | TGTGCCAGCGGAAGGGAAGTCTCTGGAAACACCATATATTTT | CASGREVSGNTIYF
NA | TRBJ2-3 | TRBV2 | NA | TGTGCCAGCAGTGAATGGGCAGGGGCGACGAGCACAGATACGCAGTATTTT | CASSEWAGATSTDTQYF
TRBD1 | TRBJ1-2 | TRBV9 | NA | TGTGCCAGCAGAGGGACAGGGGATGGCGGCTACACCTTC | CASRGTGDGGYTF
NA | TRBJ1-1 | TRBV30 | once | TGTGCCTGGAGCCTGGACGGGAACACTGAAGCTTTCTTT | CAWSLDGNTEAFF
NA | TRBJ1-4 | TRBV7-9 | NA | TGTGCCAGCAGCTTACAAGGGGGAGCAGGTGTGGGAAATGAAAAACTGTTTTTT | CASSLQGGAGVGNEKLFF
TRBD2 | TRBJ2-3 | TRBV20-1 | once | TGCAGTGCTAGTGATGGGACTAGCGGGGGACGGGATACGCAGTATTTT | CSASDGTSGGRDTQYF
NA | TRBJ2-1 | TRBV9 | NA | TGTGCCAGCAGCGTCCAGGCAATCCCGACAGATGAGCAGTTCTTC | CASSVQAIPTDEQFF
NA | TRBJ1-4 | TRBV7-2 | NA | TGTGCCAGCAGCACGTGGACAGTGGAAAAACTGTTTTTT | CASSTWTVEKLFF
NA | TRBJ2-3 | TRBV5-3 | NA | TGTGCCAGTGCCCTCGCGGGGATGGGAACAGATACGCAGTATTTT | CASALAGMGTDTQYF
NA | TRBJ2-2 | TRBV5-1 | NA | TGCGCCAGCAGCTTGACCCTTAGCGTTTGGGGCACCGGGGAGCTGTTTTTT | CASSLTLSVWGTGELFF